Presented here are 18 T cell receptor beta chains from one specimen sequenced in a study of regulatory T cells in long-lasting Graves disease. Construction of TCR beta libraries relied on iRepertoire HTBI primers and on Arm-PCR targeting CDR3 regions. One entry per CDR3 protein, called by TCRdb with MiXCR from the multiplex PCR reads. The sample lists about 340,000 distinct CDR3 sequences, less than 20% seen once, with less than 30% in the top ten. The time point was: persistent/refractory GD, antithyroid drugs over 5 years with positive TRAb. Researchers made the TCR library from RNA that was extracted from PBMCs. Sequences were derived from peripheral blood mononuclear cells (PBMCs), sampled when the disease was refractory, from a patient treated with antithyroid drugs. These receptors came from a female donor with Graves disease.

This clonotype was observed at least ten times. The V gene is TRBV2, the J gene TRBJ1-6; no firm D call. Germline-derived CDR1 and CDR2 are SNHLY and FYNNEI. The CDR3 is 14 residues long. Trimming pared 8 bases from V and 0 bases from J, leaving 8 bases between. For the CDR3, the DNA is TGTGCCAGCCTGGTCGGCTCCTATAATTCACCCCTCCACTTT. This encodes CASLVGSYNSPLHF.

This clonotype occurred a few times. A far bigger clonotype differs at one base, so this is likely a read error. CDR3: CASSLGPGYEQYF. The CDR3 DNA is TGTGCCAGCAGCTTAGGTCCGGGGTACGAGCAGTACTTC. The V and J genes are TRBV11-3 and TRBJ2-7, with a possible D match to TRBD2 (5 bases). The CDR3 spans 13 residues. Trimming pared 1 base from V and 4 bases from J, leaving 8 bases between. Germline assignment: CDR1 SGHNT and CDR2 YENEEA.

The chain combines TRBV9 with TRBJ2-2; perhaps D is TRBD1 or TRBD2 (6 bases each). The CDR3 loop spans 14 amino acids. Germline V gives CDR1 SGDLS, CDR2 YYNGEE. Trimming removed 3 bases at V and 7 bases at J, with 13 bases between. This chain's CDR3 is CASSAPGGGGELFF. The CDR3 DNA sequence: TGTGCCAGCAGCGCCCCCGGGGGCGGCGGGGAGCTGTTTTTT.

The table lists this clonotype with many counts. The chain recombines TRBV30 with TRBJ2-1, with 9 bases matching TRBD2. The germline CDR1 and CDR2 sequences are GTSNPN and SVGIG (reference sequence). CDR3 size: 15 residues. The V and J ends lost 3 bases and 9 bases, in that order; junction bases with no gene match: 12. The CDR3 DNA reads TGTGCCTGGAGCGAAGGTAGCGGGAGATGGAGTGAGCAGTTCTTC. Residues: CAWSEGSGRWSEQFF.

This sequence joins TRBV5-1 and TRBJ1-1; weak D call: TRBD1 (5 bases). The CDR3 totals 16 residues. V was trimmed by 3 bases and J by 0 bases, leaving 15 bases between them. In germline, CDR1 is SGHRS, CDR2 YFSETQ. CDR3 amino acids: CASSSKETALNTEAFF. CDR3 coding DNA: TGCGCCAGCAGCTCGAAAGAGACAGCTTTGAACACTGAAGCTTTCTTT.

This clonotype was detected a few times. V and J are TRBV9 and TRBJ2-7; TRBD1 might be the D (5 bases). The CDR3 extends over 15 amino acids. The V end was cut by 0 bases, the J end by 2 bases, with 12 bases between. Germline V lookup: CDR1 SGDLS, CDR2 YYNGEE. The CDR3 DNA sequence: TGTGCCAGCAGCGTAGATACAGGCACTACCTACGAGCAGTACTTC. Protein sequence: CASSVDTGTTYEQYF. The full variable domain, with the rest looked up from reference TRBV9 and TRBJ2-7, is DSGVTQTPKHLITATGQRVTLRCSPRSGDLSVYWYQQSLDQGLQFLIQYYNGEERAKGNILERFSAQQFPDLHSELNLSSLELGDSALYFCASSVDTGTTYEQYFGPGTRLTVT.

In regard to this clonotype: A read error may explain this, as a much larger clone is one base away. The rearrangement joins TRBV7-9 to TRBJ2-6; TRBD1 matches at 7 bases. The germline gives CDR1 SEHNR, CDR2 FQNEAQ (reference sequence). The CDR3 sequence is 15 residues long. Here the CDR3 reads CASRPTGAGASVLTF. The CDR3 nucleotides are TGTGCCAGCAGACCTACAGGGGCTGGGGCCAGCGTCCTGACTTTC.

At least ten counts were recorded for this clonotype. The chain recombines TRBV5-1 with TRBJ2-2; 7 bases match TRBD1. This CDR3 contains 14 residues. Germline-derived CDR1 and CDR2 are SGHRS and YFSETQ. After removal of 4 bases from V and 7 bases from J, the junction contained 7 bases not matched to a gene. The CDR3 loop reads CASSQDRANGELFF. CDR3 sequence (DNA): TGCGCCAGCAGCCAAGACAGGGCCAACGGGGAGCTGTTTTTT.

This clonotype was seen many times. V gene TRBV29-1 combines with J gene TRBJ1-1, with D unresolved. CDR1 is SQVTM and CDR2 is ANQGSEA in the germline V gene. Trimming took off 1 base at V and 0 bases at J, with 3 bases between the two ends. The CDR3 runs 12 residues. The CDR3 DNA is TGCAGCGTTGAAGGGGTGAACACTGAAGCTTTCTTT. Translating gives CSVEGVNTEAFF.

This clonotype was counted ten times or more. V gene TRBV24-1 combines with J gene TRBJ1-2; D gene unclear. The CDR3 is made up of 15 amino acids. Germline V gene data show CDR1 as KGHDR and CDR2 as SFDVKD. Trimming removed 0 bases at V and 4 bases at J, with 11 bases between. DNA of the CDR3: TGTGCCACCAGTGATTTGCGAGCAGGACTCTATGGCTACACCTTC. This translates into CATSDLRAGLYGYTF.

As for this clonotype: A junction boundary mismatches the germline segment, possibly from a read error. V gene TRBV11-1 combines with J gene TRBJ2-2, with TRBD1 matching 9 bases. Germline V CDR1 and CDR2: SGHAT, FQDESV (reference sequence). The CDR3 has 16 residues. CDR3 DNA: TGCGCCAGCAGCTTACAGGGGGCGCGGAACACCGGGGAGCTGTTTTTT. Its translation is CASSLQGARNTGELFF.

In this sample, this clonotype turned up a few times. Here the CDR3 DNA reads TGTGCCAGCAGCTTAGCCCCCGGTCAGGGAACTGAGCAGTTCTTC. Encoded protein: CASSLAPGQGTEQFF. V gene TRBV11-2 combines with J gene TRBJ2-1; weak D call: TRBD1 (5 bases). The germline CDR1 and CDR2 sequences are SGHAT and FQNNGV. Between the trimmed V and J ends, which lost 1 base and 9 bases, there was a span of 16 bases. The CDR3 is 15 amino acids.

The table lists this clonotype with a few counts. The gene calls are TRBV2 and TRBJ2-2; 9 bases agree with TRBD2. The germline gives CDR1 SNHLY, CDR2 FYNNEI. The CDR3 totals 15 residues. With V trimmed by 4 bases and J by 0 bases, 0 bases remained unmatched. In nucleotides, the CDR3 is TGTGCCAGCAGTGGACTAGCGGCGAACACCGGGGAGCTGTTTTTT. Translation gives CASSGLAANTGELFF.

The chain couples TRBV10-3 to TRBJ1-3, with D possibly matching TRBD1 (5 bases). CDR1 and CDR2 (germline): ENHRY, SYGVKD. The V end was cut by 6 bases, the J end by 0 bases, with 12 bases between. The CDR3 spans 15 residues. The CDR3 DNA reads TGTGCCATCAGAGACGGGACGGCCTCTGGAAACACCATATATTTT. Its protein is CAIRDGTASGNTIYF.

The V and J genes are TRBV7-2 and TRBJ1-5; D is undetermined. Germline lookup yields CDR1 SGHTA and CDR2 FQGNSA. V was clipped by 1 base and J by 3 bases, with 10 bases between them. There are 15 residues in the CDR3. The CDR3 is CASSLGRTFNQPQHF. CDR3 in DNA: TGTGCCAGCAGCTTAGGCAGGACCTTCAATCAGCCCCAGCATTTT.

This clonotype was seen a handful of times. V gene TRBV6-2 or TRBV6-3 combines with J gene TRBJ1-2; no clear D gene. The V end was cut by 6 bases, the J end by 4 bases, with 15 bases between. This CDR3 is 14 amino acids long. Germline lookup yields CDR1 MNHEY and CDR2 SVGEGT. CDR3 coding DNA: TGTGCCAGCAGCTCACGGCCATGGAGCTATGGCTACACCTTC. Translated: CASSSRPWSYGYTF.

There are many counts of this clonotype. The CDR3: CASSVSGVVETQYF. CDR3 DNA sequence: TGTGCCAGCAGCGTCTCAGGGGTTGTCGAGACCCAGTACTTC. The chain recombines TRBV5-6 with TRBJ2-5; a possible D gene is TRBD1 (6 bases). V was pared by 4 bases and J by 5 bases, with 15 bases between. CDR3 length: 14 amino acids. Germline V lookup: CDR1 SGHDT, CDR2 YYEEEE.

This clonotype has ten or more counts. The genes are TRBV28 and TRBJ1-2; 8 nucleotides agree with TRBD1. Germline CDR1 MDHEN, CDR2 SYDVKM. V shed 6 bases, J shed 3 bases, and the junction held 6 bases outside the gene matches. CDR3 length equals 14 residues. As DNA, the CDR3 is TGTGCCAGCAGGACTCAGGGGGCTCACTATGGCTACACCTTC. It encodes CASRTQGAHYGYTF.